The 20 T cell receptor beta chains given below trace back to one sample, sequenced in a study of shared clonotypes between healthy human individuals. Selected positively for CCR7 and CD45RO-negative, naive CD8 cells excluded terminally differentiated effector memory CD45RA+ cells. Some clones are missing from TCRdb's copy, which holds only in-frame ones; the method was immunoSEQ multiplex PCR. The table has about 2.1 million clones, 85% to 95% seen once. Source material: naive CD8+ T cells from PBMCs. All receptors derive from a man younger than 35 in good health. Some clones in this sample may be carry-over from other donors' samples.

This chain connects TRBV10-3 to TRBJ2-6; D is undetermined. The V and J ends lost 7 bases and 4 bases respectively, with 11 bases between them. This CDR3 spans 14 amino acids. Per the germline V gene, CDR1 is ENHRY and CDR2 is SYGVKD. CDR3 in amino acids: CAITRSEGANVLTF. In DNA, the CDR3 is TGTGCCATCACACGGAGTGAAGGGGCCAACGTCCTGACTTTC.

For this clone: Additional DNA sequences in this sample encode the identical CDR3. V usage is TRBV28 and J usage is TRBJ2-3, with D maybe TRBD1 (5 bases). Looked up from germline, CDR1 is MDHEN and CDR2 is SYDVKM. Trimming shortened V by 3 bases and J by 1 base, and 5 bases separated the two germline ends. The CDR3 totals 13 residues. The CDR3 DNA is TGTGCCAGCAGTTTGGGGCGCACAGATACGCAGTATTTT. Translated: CASSLGRTDTQYF.

This chain uses TRBV27 with TRBJ2-7; D is tentatively TRBD1 or TRBD2 (6 bases each). The CDR3 sequence is 15 residues long. V lost 8 bases, J lost 7 bases, and 24 bases lay in between. Germline CDR1 is MNHEY and CDR2 is SMNVEV (reference sequence). CDR3 sequence reads: CASALLGGPDWEQYF. The DNA for the CDR3 is TGTGCCAGCGCCCTGTTGGGGGGCCCCGATTGGGAGCAGTACTTC.

The chain carries TRBV29-1 and TRBJ2-5, with D possibly being TRBD1 (6 bases). The J call is uncertain, as TRBJ2-7 better fits the DNA end. The CDR3 is 13 amino acids. The germline V gene encodes CDR1 SQVTM and CDR2 ANQGSEA. The DNA of the CDR3 is TGCAGCGTTGAAGACAGGGGCGGCTACGAGCAGTACTTC. This gives the protein CSVEDRGGYEQYF.

The gene calls are TRBV11-2 and TRBJ2-1; D perhaps matches TRBD2 (7 bases). Germline CDR1 and CDR2: SGHAT and FQNNGV. CDR3 length: 16 residues. V gave up 5 bases and J gave up 8 bases, with 22 bases separating them. The CDR3 spells CASSQGRTRRVDEQFF. Written as DNA, the CDR3 is TGTGCCAGCAGCCAGGGGCGGACTAGACGCGTGGATGAGCAGTTCTTC.

The chain carries TRBV11-1 and TRBJ2-7, with a weak D call TRBD2 (6 bases). Germline CDR1 SGHAT, CDR2 FQDESV (reference sequence). The CDR3 is 15 amino acids. Between the trimmed V and J ends, which lost 2 bases and 2 bases, there was a span of 13 bases. The CDR3 loop reads CASSLLSGPTYEQYF. The CDR3 region has the DNA TGTGCCAGCAGCTTATTGAGCGGGCCTACCTACGAGCAGTACTTC.

This rearrangement joins TRBV5-4 to TRBJ2-5; 10 nucleotides align to TRBD2. The length of the CDR3 is 15 residues. The germline gives CDR1 SGHNT, CDR2 YYREEE (reference sequence). The ends lost 2 bases at V and 5 bases at J; junction bases unmatched: 6. CDR3 coding DNA: TGTGCCAGCAGCTTATTACTAGCGGGACGGGAGACCCAGTACTTC. It codes for CASSLLLAGRETQYF.

This rearrangement joins TRBV27 to TRBJ2-2, with 7 bases fitting TRBD2. From germline, CDR1 is MNHEY and CDR2 SMNVEV (reference sequence). With 6 bases clipped from V and 3 bases from J, the junction kept 13 bases outside the gene matches. The CDR3 extends over 17 amino acids. The CDR3 sequence: CASSSIPLAEYTGELFF. The CDR3 DNA is TGTGCCAGCAGCTCTATCCCCCTAGCGGAATACACCGGGGAGCTGTTTTTT.

This clone was counted once. This rearrangement joins TRBV28 to TRBJ2-7, with D unresolved. The germline V gene encodes CDR1 MDHEN and CDR2 SYDVKM. Deletions cut 5 bases from V and 0 bases from J, with 11 bases between. The CDR3 extends over 14 amino acids. The CDR3 here is CASSEKGFSYEQYF. As DNA, the CDR3 is TGTGCCAGCAGTGAGAAGGGATTCTCCTACGAGCAGTACTTC.

V is TRBV6-1 and J is TRBJ2-1; D uncertain. Looked up from germline, CDR1 is MNHNS and CDR2 is SASEGT. This CDR3 contains 14 residues. V was trimmed by 8 bases and J by 0 bases, leaving 11 bases between them. CDR3 bases: TGTGCCAGCCAGCCCGAAAGCTCCTACAATGAGCAGTTCTTC. It codes for CASQPESSYNEQFF.

The chain couples TRBV5-6 to TRBJ2-1; D remains ambiguous. Germline V gene sequence: CDR1 SGHDT, CDR2 YYEEEE. The CDR3 spans 14 residues. V was pared by 2 bases and J by 8 bases, with 14 bases between. The chain's CDR3 is CASSFGRRYDEQFF. For the CDR3, the DNA is TGTGCCAGCAGCTTTGGCAGACGATACGATGAGCAGTTCTTC.

The V call is TRBV27, the J call TRBJ2-1; D perhaps matches TRBD2 (6 bases). Germline CDR1 reads MNHEY; CDR2 reads SMNVEV (reference sequence). V dropped 5 bases and J dropped 7 bases, with 18 bases sitting between them. CDR3 size: 15 residues. In DNA form, the CDR3 reads TGTGCCAGCAGTCCGCGAGGGCCCAGCGGGAATGAGCAGTTCTTC. Translation gives CASSPRGPSGNEQFF.

This clone was found a few times. V gene TRBV4-1 combines with J gene TRBJ1-1; D gene uncertain. The V end was cut by 0 bases, the J end by 0 bases, with 8 bases between. Germline V lookup: CDR1 MGHRA, CDR2 YSYEKL. CDR3 length: 15 residues. The CDR3 spells CASSQDLGLNTEAFF. CDR3 DNA: TGCGCCAGCAGCCAAGATCTTGGACTGAACACTGAAGCTTTCTTT.

About this clone: The limits of the CDR3 on the DNA are not certain, so only TCRdb's listed CDR3 is given. This chain connects TRBV6-1 to TRBJ1-1. The CDR3 length equals 12 residues, ends included. CDR1 MNHNS and CDR2 SASEGT come from the germline V gene. CDR3 amino acids: CASSDFGDEAFF.

The V gene is TRBV7-9, the J gene TRBJ2-6; TRBD1 matches 8 bases. V gave up 1 base and J gave up 0 bases; unmatched junction bases: 8. The CDR3 consists of 19 residues. CDR1 is SEHNR, CDR2 FQNEAQ, per germline (reference sequence). Here the CDR3 DNA reads TGTGCCAGCAGCTTAGAGGTGACAGGGGAAAACTCTGGGGCCAACGTCCTGACTTTC. Its translation: CASSLEVTGENSGANVLTF.

The chain recombines TRBV7-9 with TRBJ2-3; possibly TRBD1 for D (5 bases). CDR3 length equals 12 residues. V lost 1 base to trimming and J lost 11 bases, with 10 bases between them. In germline, CDR1 is SEHNR, CDR2 FQNEAQ (reference sequence). The CDR3 coding sequence is TGTGCCAGCAGCTTAGGGTTGGGGCAGCAGTATTTT. Translation: CASSLGLGQQYF.

In regard to this clone: The same CDR3 arises from other DNA sequences in this sample as well. This chain joins TRBV29-1 and TRBJ2-3; D is ambiguous. CDR1 and CDR2 (germline): SQVTM, ANQGSEA. V was clipped by 6 bases and J by 0 bases, with 1 base between them. The length of the CDR3 is 10 residues. Here the CDR3 reads CSVSTDTQYF. CDR3 in DNA: TGCAGCGTAAGCACAGATACGCAGTATTTT.

V and J are TRBV14 and TRBJ2-1; D remains ambiguous. The germline V gene encodes CDR1 SGHDN and CDR2 FVKESK. This CDR3 has 14 amino acids. Deletions cut 3 bases from V and 9 bases from J, with 15 bases between. In DNA, the CDR3 is TGTGCCAGCAGCCAGACGAAGGGCCTCGGTGAGCAGTTCTTC. Its translation: CASSQTKGLGEQFF.

The chain carries TRBV30 and TRBJ2-5, with a possible D match to TRBD2 (6 bases). CDR1 and CDR2 (germline): GTSNPN, SVGIG (reference sequence). The CDR3 is made up of 13 amino acids. Trimming took 3 bases from V and 5 from J, leaving 13 bases between them. The CDR3 spells CAWRGGSGETQYF. The CDR3 region has the DNA TGTGCCTGGAGGGGGGGAAGTGGGGAGACCCAGTACTTC.

The table lists this clone with a few counts. At the DNA level, this CDR3 is encoded by other sequences in the same sample as well. The rearrangement uses TRBV28 and TRBJ1-4, with 7 bases lining up with TRBD1. V shed 3 bases and J 7 bases; nucleotides not matched to a gene: 5. The germline gives CDR1 MDHEN, CDR2 SYDVKM. This CDR3 contains 14 residues. DNA for the CDR3: TGTGCCAGCAGTTTTAGGGGGCAGGGTGAAAAACTGTTTTTT. This codes for CASSFRGQGEKLFF. Drawing the rest from reference TRBV28 and TRBJ1-4, the complete variable domain is DVKVTQSSRYLVKRTGEKVFLECVQDMDHENMFWYRQDPGLGLRLIYFSYDVKMKEKGDIPEGYSVSREKKERFSLILESASTNQTSMYLCASSFRGQGEKLFFGSGTQLSVL.